The next 23 T cell receptor beta chains were all read from a single sample in a study of blood T cells in healthy people across ages. Primers used in a second PCR of about 7 to 12 cycles were a sample-barcoded 5' primer and a J-beta primer mix. TCRdb re-called the 5' RACE reads through MiXCR, storing one row per CDR3 protein. This sample has 1.5 million or so distinct CDR3 sequences, with around two fifths found just once. The sample taken for sequencing was blood. All receptors derive from a woman aged 18-35 years in good health.

This clonotype was counted many times. The rearrangement links TRBV11-2 to TRBJ2-7; D is possibly TRBD2 (6 bases). The CDR3 is made up of 15 amino acids. Per the germline V gene, CDR1 is SGHAT and CDR2 is FQNNGV. V was pared by 1 base and J by 0 bases, with 10 bases between. The DNA for the CDR3 is TGTGCCAGCAGCTTAGGCGGCGGGACCTCCTACGAGCAGTACTTC. It is translated as CASSLGGGTSYEQYF.

The CDR3 region is CASSPYKDGELFF. CDR3 sequence (DNA): TGTGCCAGCAGTCCGTATAAGGACGGGGAGCTGTTTTTT. The chain uses TRBV12-3 or TRBV12-4 and TRBJ2-2, with D uncertain. V lost 5 bases to trimming and J lost 7 bases, with 11 bases between them. The length of the CDR3 is 13 residues.

The chain is built from TRBV6-5 and TRBJ2-7; D perhaps matches TRBD1 (6 bases). Between the trimmed V and J ends, which lost 5 bases and 0 bases, there was a span of 17 bases. The CDR3 totals 16 residues. CDR1 MNHEY and CDR2 SVGAGI come from the germline V gene. CDR3 in amino acids: CASSTRGQLSSYEQYF. DNA of the CDR3: TGTGCCAGCAGTACCCGCGGACAGTTGAGCTCCTACGAGCAGTACTTC.

The table lists this clonotype with a few counts. This chain links TRBV5-1 with TRBJ1-2, with D uncertain. Trimming pared 0 bases from V and 3 bases from J, leaving 15 bases between. Per germline, CDR1 SGHRS and CDR2 YFSETQ. The CDR3 consists of 16 residues. CDR3 amino acids: CASSLASRVMDYGYTF. For the CDR3, the DNA is TGCGCCAGCAGCTTGGCTTCTCGGGTTATGGACTATGGCTACACCTTC.

This clonotype was found a few times. This chain connects TRBV27 to TRBJ1-2; TRBD1 aligns across 7 bases. The V gene end was trimmed by 6 bases and the J gene end by 5 bases; junction bases not matched to a gene: 9. Germline CDR1 and CDR2: MNHEY and SMNVEV (reference sequence). The CDR3 has 14 amino acids. The CDR3, as DNA: TGTGCCAGCAGACGAGGGGGCGAGCGTTATGGCTACACCTTC. This codes for CASRRGGERYGYTF.

This sequence joins TRBV5-1 and TRBJ2-1, with TRBD2 matching over 15 bases. V shed 7 bases and J 7 bases; nucleotides not matched to a gene: 3. The CDR3 sequence is 14 residues long. The germline gives CDR1 SGHRS, CDR2 YFSETQ. The CDR3 is CASRTSGRGNEQFF. In DNA, the CDR3 is TGCGCCAGCCGGACTAGCGGGAGGGGGAATGAGCAGTTCTTC.

V gene TRBV5-4 combines with J gene TRBJ2-2, with 8 positions matching TRBD2. V dropped 0 bases and J dropped 5; count of bases not matched to a gene: 6. Germline V gene data show CDR1 as SGHNT and CDR2 as YYREEE (reference sequence). CDR3 length: 16 amino acids. CDR3 in amino acids: CASSLDSSGLTGELFF. CDR3 nucleotides: TGTGCCAGCAGCTTGGATTCTAGCGGGCTAACCGGGGAGCTGTTTTTT.

Of note for this clonotype: This may arise from a read error, as a much more abundant clone is one base away. CDR3 in DNA: TGTGCCAGCACCCCGGGGCCAGATACGCAGTATTTT. It codes for CASTPGPDTQYF. The rearrangement joins TRBV12-3 or TRBV12-4 to TRBJ2-3, with D possibly called TRBD1 or TRBD2 (5 bases each). V dropped 7 bases and J dropped 4 bases, with 9 bases sitting between them. The CDR3 has 12 residues.

DNA of the CDR3: TGCGCCAGCAGTGGGGAGAACTACAATGAGCAGTTCTTC. Translation: CASSGENYNEQFF. V gene TRBV10-2 combines with J gene TRBJ2-1, with D possibly matching TRBD2 (5 bases). Germline assignment: CDR1 WSHSY and CDR2 SAAADI. V lost 4 bases and J 3 bases, leaving 7 bases between the germline ends. This CDR3 has 13 residues.

The rearrangement joins TRBV3-1 to TRBJ1-6; no reliable D call. Germline CDR1 reads LGHDT; CDR2 reads YNNKEL (reference sequence). The CDR3 contains 13 residues. The V and J ends lost 1 base and 8 bases respectively, with 6 bases between them. As DNA, the CDR3 is TGTGCCAGCAGCCAAGGGTTTTATTCACCCCTCCACTTT. Protein sequence: CASSQGFYSPLHF.

The rearrangement uses TRBV28 and TRBJ1-1; 8 bases line up with TRBD1. Trimming removed 8 bases from V and 3 bases from J; junction bases left unmatched: 11. CDR1 is MDHEN and CDR2 is SYDVKM in the germline V gene. The CDR3 has 15 residues. The CDR3 sequence is CASAPGGQGDTEAFF. The CDR3 DNA is TGTGCCAGCGCGCCAGGGGGCCAGGGGGACACTGAAGCTTTCTTT.

The chain links TRBV5-6 to TRBJ1-2; no clear D. Germline V CDR1 and CDR2: SGHDT, YYEEEE. Deletions cut 0 bases from V and 7 bases from J, with 10 bases between. CDR3 length equals 13 residues. CDR3 loop: CASSLVSERGYTF. In DNA, the CDR3 is TGTGCCAGCAGCTTGGTGTCCGAGCGTGGCTACACCTTC.

This clonotype was recorded many times. The chain combines TRBV7-2 with TRBJ1-2; a possible D gene is TRBD1 (5 bases). CDR3 length: 12 amino acids. V lost 5 bases and J lost 3, with 7 bases in between. Germline values: CDR1 SGHTA, CDR2 FQGNSA. The CDR3 spells CASSPGHYGYTF. The CDR3, as DNA: TGTGCCAGCAGCCCAGGGCACTATGGCTACACCTTC.

The chain carries TRBV9 and TRBJ1-1; 9 nucleotides align to TRBD1. J was trimmed by 4 bases and V by 2 bases; bases with no gene match: 3. Germline V gene lookup returns CDR1 SGDLS and CDR2 YYNGEE. CDR3 length: 14 amino acids. The CDR3 sequence is CASSVPGQGTEAFF. The CDR3 region has the DNA TGTGCCAGCAGCGTTCCGGGACAGGGCACTGAAGCTTTCTTT.

The chain links TRBV7-9 to TRBJ2-4; 8 bases match TRBD1. Germline CDR1 is SEHNR and CDR2 is FQNEAQ (reference sequence). With V trimmed by 0 bases and J by 0 bases, 4 bases remained unmatched. The CDR3 is 17 residues long. This CDR3 reads CASSLADRALAKNIQYF. The CDR3 DNA reads as TGTGCCAGCAGCTTAGCGGACAGGGCACTAGCCAAAAACATTCAGTACTTC.

The V gene is TRBV3-1, the J gene TRBJ2-3; D unclear. Trimming shortened V by 4 bases and J by 6 bases, and 14 bases separated the two germline ends. The CDR3 consists of 14 residues. CDR1 and CDR2 (germline): LGHDT, YNNKEL (reference sequence). Here the CDR3 DNA reads TGTGCCAGCAGCCCGAGACACCTACGGGATACGCAGTATTTT. Amino acid sequence: CASSPRHLRDTQYF.

The chain is built from TRBV7-2 and TRBJ2-1; 7 positions agree with TRBD2. Trimming took 3 bases from V and 7 from J; bases not matched to a gene: 3. Per germline, CDR1 SGHTA and CDR2 FQGNSA. The CDR3 loop spans 13 amino acids. The CDR3 nucleotides are TGTGCCAGCAGCTTCAAAGCGGGAAATGAGCAGTTCTTC. Translated: CASSFKAGNEQFF.

This chain links TRBV7-2 with TRBJ2-1, with D hard to call. Trimming took 7 bases from V and 13 from J, leaving 14 bases between them. Per germline, CDR1 SGHTA and CDR2 FQGNSA. This CDR3 region has 11 residues. The CDR3 region is CASTRKETQFF. The DNA for the CDR3 is TGTGCCAGCACCCGAAAAGAGACCCAGTTCTTC.

The CDR3 DNA sequence: TGCGCCAGCAGACCACAAGGGGCGCAAGAGACCCAGTACTTC. It encodes CASRPQGAQETQYF. The V call is TRBV5-1, the J call TRBJ2-5; possibly TRBD1 for D (5 bases). The CDR3 is made up of 14 amino acids. Germline V gene sequence: CDR1 SGHRS, CDR2 YFSETQ. Trimming left V 5 bases short and J 2 bases short, with 13 bases between.

The chain joins TRBV6-2 or TRBV6-3 to TRBJ2-5, with 15 bases that match TRBD2. The J call is in doubt because the DNA end fits TRBJ2-7 better. Germline-derived CDR1 and CDR2 are MNHEY and SVGEGT. The CDR3 has 15 residues. The CDR3 protein is CASRRTSGRDYEQYF. CDR3 in DNA: TGTGCCAGCAGGAGGACTAGCGGGAGGGACTACGAGCAGTACTTC.

This clonotype was detected ten times or more. This chain connects TRBV12-3 or TRBV12-4 to TRBJ1-1; tentatively, D is TRBD1 (5 bases). The CDR3 has 14 residues. V lost 5 bases and J lost 0, with 10 bases in between. The DNA for the CDR3 is TGTGCCAGCAGTCCCCAGACAGTGAACACTGAAGCTTTCTTT. Protein sequence: CASSPQTVNTEAFF.

The chain links TRBV5-1 to TRBJ1-1, with a tentative D call TRBD1 (5 bases). V lost 5 bases and J lost 0, with 11 bases in between. Looked up from germline, CDR1 is SGHRS and CDR2 is YFSETQ. This CDR3 is built from 14 residues. Here the CDR3 reads CASRQTDLNTEAFF. CDR3 DNA sequence: TGCGCCAGCAGACAGACAGATCTGAACACTGAAGCTTTCTTT.

There are a few counts of this clonotype. This chain links TRBV7-2 with TRBJ1-2; D remains ambiguous. The germline V and J ends were trimmed by 1 base and 2 bases, with 8 bases remaining between them. The CDR3 is 14 amino acids. The V gene's germline CDR1 is SGHTA and CDR2 FQGNSA. In nucleotides, the CDR3 is TGTGCCAGCAGCTTAGTTGACGGGAACTATGGCTACACCTTC. It codes for CASSLVDGNYGYTF.